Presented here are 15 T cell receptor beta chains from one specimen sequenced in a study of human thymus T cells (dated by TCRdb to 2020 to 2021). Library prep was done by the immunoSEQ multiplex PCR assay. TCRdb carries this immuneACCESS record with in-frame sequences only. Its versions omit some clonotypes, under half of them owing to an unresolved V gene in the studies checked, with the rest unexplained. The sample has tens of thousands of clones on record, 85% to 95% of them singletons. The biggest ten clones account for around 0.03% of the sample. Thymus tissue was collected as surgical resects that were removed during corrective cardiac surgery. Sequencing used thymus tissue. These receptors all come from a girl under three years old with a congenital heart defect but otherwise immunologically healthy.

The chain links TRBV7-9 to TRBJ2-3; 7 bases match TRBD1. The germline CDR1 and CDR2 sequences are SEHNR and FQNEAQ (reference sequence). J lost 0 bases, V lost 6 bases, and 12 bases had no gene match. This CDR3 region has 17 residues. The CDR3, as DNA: TGTGCCAGCAGTCTACATGAGGGGGCCTCTAGCACAGATACGCAGTATTTT. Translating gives CASSLHEGASSTDTQYF.

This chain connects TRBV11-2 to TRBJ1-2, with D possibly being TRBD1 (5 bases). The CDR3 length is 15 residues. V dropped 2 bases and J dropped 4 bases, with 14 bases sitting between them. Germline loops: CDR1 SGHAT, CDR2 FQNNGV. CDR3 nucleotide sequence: TGTGCCAGCAGCTTACGAGAAAAGGGGTTCTATGGCTACACCTTC. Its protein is CASSLREKGFYGYTF.

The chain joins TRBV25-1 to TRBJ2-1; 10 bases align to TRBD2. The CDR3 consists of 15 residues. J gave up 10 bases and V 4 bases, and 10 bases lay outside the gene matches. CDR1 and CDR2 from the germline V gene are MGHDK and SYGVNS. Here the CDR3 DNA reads TGTGCCAGCAGTGGAGCCAGCGGGAGGGCCTTGGAGCAGTTCTTC. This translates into CASSGASGRALEQFF.

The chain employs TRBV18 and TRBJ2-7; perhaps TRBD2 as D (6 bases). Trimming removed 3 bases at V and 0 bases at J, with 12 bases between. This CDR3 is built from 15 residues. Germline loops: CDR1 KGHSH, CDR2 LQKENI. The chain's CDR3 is CASSPASAYSYEQYF. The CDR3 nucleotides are TGTGCCAGCTCACCGGCTAGCGCCTACTCCTACGAGCAGTACTTC.

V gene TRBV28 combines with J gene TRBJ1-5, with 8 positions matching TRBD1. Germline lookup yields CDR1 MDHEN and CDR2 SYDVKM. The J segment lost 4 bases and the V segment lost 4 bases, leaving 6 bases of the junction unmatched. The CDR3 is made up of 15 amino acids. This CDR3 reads CASSWTGSLNQPQHF. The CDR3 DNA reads TGTGCCAGCAGTTGGACAGGGTCTCTAAATCAGCCCCAGCATTTT.

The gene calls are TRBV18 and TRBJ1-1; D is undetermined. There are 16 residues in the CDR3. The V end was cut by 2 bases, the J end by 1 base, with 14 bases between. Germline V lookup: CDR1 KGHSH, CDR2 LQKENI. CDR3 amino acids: CASSPTSGGENTEAFF. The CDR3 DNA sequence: TGTGCCAGCTCACCAACCTCAGGTGGGGAGAACACTGAAGCTTTCTTT.

The CDR3 nucleotides are TGTGCCAGCAGCTTATATACTGAAGCTTTCTTT. Residues: CASSLYTEAFF. The genes are TRBV11-2 and TRBJ1-1; D is uncertain. CDR3 size: 11 residues. In germline, CDR1 is SGHAT, CDR2 FQNNGV. V gave up 2 bases and J gave up 5 bases, with 3 bases separating them.

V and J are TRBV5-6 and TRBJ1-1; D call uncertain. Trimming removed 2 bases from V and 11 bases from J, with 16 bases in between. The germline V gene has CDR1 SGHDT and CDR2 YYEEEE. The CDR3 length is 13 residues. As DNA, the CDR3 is TGTGCCAGCAGCTTCAGCGGAAAGATCCGGGCTTTCTTT. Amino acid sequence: CASSFSGKIRAFF.

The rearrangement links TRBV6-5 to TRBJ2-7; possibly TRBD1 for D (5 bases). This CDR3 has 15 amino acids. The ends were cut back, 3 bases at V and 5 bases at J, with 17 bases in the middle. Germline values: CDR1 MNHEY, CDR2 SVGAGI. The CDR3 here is CASSYSRGGRNEQYF. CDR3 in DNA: TGTGCCAGCAGTTATAGTAGGGGCGGAAGGAACGAGCAGTACTTC.

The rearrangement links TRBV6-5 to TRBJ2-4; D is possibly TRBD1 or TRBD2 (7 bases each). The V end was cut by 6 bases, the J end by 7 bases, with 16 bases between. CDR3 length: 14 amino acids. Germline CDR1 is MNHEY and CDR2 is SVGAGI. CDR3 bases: TGTGCCAGCAGGTTTAACAGGGGAGGGAACATTCAGTACTTC. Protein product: CASRFNRGGNIQYF.

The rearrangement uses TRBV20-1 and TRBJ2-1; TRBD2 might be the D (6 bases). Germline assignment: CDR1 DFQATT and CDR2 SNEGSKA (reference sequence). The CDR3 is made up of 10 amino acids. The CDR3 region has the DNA TGCAGCCCGTTGGGGGGTGAGCAGTTCTTC. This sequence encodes CSPLGGEQFF.

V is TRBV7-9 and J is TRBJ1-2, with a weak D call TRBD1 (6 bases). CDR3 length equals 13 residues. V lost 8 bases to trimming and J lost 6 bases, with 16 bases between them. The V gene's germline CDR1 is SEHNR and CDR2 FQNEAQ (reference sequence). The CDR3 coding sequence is TGTGCCAGCGGTAAGGGGGGCGTCAATGGCTACACCTTC. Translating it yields CASGKGGVNGYTF.

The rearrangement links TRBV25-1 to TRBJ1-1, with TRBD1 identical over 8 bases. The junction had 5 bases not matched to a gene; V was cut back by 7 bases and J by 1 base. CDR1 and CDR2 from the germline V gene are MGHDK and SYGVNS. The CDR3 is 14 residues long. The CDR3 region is CASIRQGPNTEAFF. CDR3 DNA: TGTGCCAGCATTCGACAGGGGCCGAACACTGAAGCTTTCTTT.

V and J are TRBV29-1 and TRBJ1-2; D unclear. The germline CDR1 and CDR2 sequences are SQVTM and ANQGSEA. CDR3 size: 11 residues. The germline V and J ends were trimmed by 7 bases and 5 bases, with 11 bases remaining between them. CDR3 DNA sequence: TGCAGCGCCAGCGACAATTATGGCTACACCTTC. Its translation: CSASDNYGYTF.

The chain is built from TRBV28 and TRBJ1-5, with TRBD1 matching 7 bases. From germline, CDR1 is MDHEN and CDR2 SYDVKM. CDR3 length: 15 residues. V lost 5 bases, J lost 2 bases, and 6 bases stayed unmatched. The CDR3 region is CASSNDRDGNQPQHF. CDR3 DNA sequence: TGTGCCAGCAGTAACGACAGGGATGGCAATCAGCCCCAGCATTTT.